These T cell receptor beta chains were read from a single sample in a study of monozygotic twins with inflammatory bowel disease. TCRdb re-called the 5' RACE reads; one entry per CDR3 protein, DNA not given. There are 440,000 or so distinct CDR3 sequences in the sample, with 2% to 3% held by the top ten. The sequenced material came from blood. The receptors derive from a human donor with ulcerative colitis or Crohn's disease, or a healthy co-twin of an affected twin (not recorded which). Both conserved end residues are part of each CDR3.

V gene	J gene	CDR3 protein
TRBV27	TRBJ1-1	CASSSLLELNTEAFF
TRBV4-2	TRBJ1-1	CASSHSDLNTEAFF
TRBV25-1	TRBJ1-5	CASSGFDQPQHF
TRBV12-3/TRBV12-4	TRBJ2-5	CASSLSDRGLQETQYF
TRBV27	TRBJ2-2	CASSPRTGDNTGELFF
TRBV7-8	TRBJ1-5	CASSTPGGNQPQHF
TRBV4-1	TRBJ1-1	CASSQRDRGPEAFF
TRBV30	TRBJ2-3	CAWSGAADTQYF
TRBV6-2/TRBV6-3	TRBJ2-5	CASSYSTSDGGETQYF
TRBV20-1	TRBJ2-7	CSARASHIYEQYF
TRBV11-2	TRBJ2-4	CASSRTQGMGKNIQYF
TRBV11-2	TRBJ2-4	CASSWGTTLAKNIQYF
TRBV7-2	TRBJ2-7	CASVSSRGGSYEQYF
TRBV3-1	TRBJ2-2	CASSHPGRNTGELFF